The next 22 T cell receptor beta chains were all read from a single sample in a study of CD8+ T cells in alopecia areata. Treatment denoted: oral pan-JAK inhibitor, 5-10 mg twice daily. Extracted RNA was reverse transcribed into cDNA, the sequencing template. The assay was immunoSEQ multiplex PCR, and TCRdb's table has in-frame clones only and misses some. The data hold around 190,000 clones, with roughly three fifths observed a single time. The starting material was CD4+ T cells sorted from blood, obtained around week 49, from a patient treated with tofacitinib. The source of these receptors is a human donor with alopecia areata.

V is TRBV10-3 and J is TRBJ2-7; D is unclear. V was pared by 2 bases and J by 7 bases, with 6 bases between. Germline loops: CDR1 ENHRY, CDR2 SYGVKD. This CDR3 is 11 amino acids long. The CDR3 DNA follows: TGTGCCATCAGTGAGAATGGTGAGCAGTACTTC. Translated: CAISENGEQYF.

J is TRBJ2-3 and V is TRBV4-2; TRBD1 or TRBD2 may be the D gene (7 bases each). Germline CDR1 and CDR2: LGHNA and YNFKEQ. The V and J ends lost 3 bases and 3 bases respectively, with 22 bases between them. The CDR3 contains 18 residues. Here the CDR3 reads CASSHARRGRGMTDTQYF. The CDR3 DNA reads TGTGCCAGCAGCCACGCCCGGAGGGGGCGGGGGATGACAGATACGCAGTATTTT.

The chain joins TRBV28 to TRBJ2-7; 13 bases align to TRBD2. V lost 6 bases, J lost 2 bases, and 4 bases stayed unmatched. The CDR3 is 15 amino acids. CDR1 and CDR2 (germline): MDHEN, SYDVKM. CDR3 loop: CASRETSGGAYEQYF. The CDR3 DNA reads TGTGCCAGCAGAGAAACTAGCGGGGGGGCCTACGAGCAGTACTTC. Complete variable domain (other parts from reference TRBV28 and TRBJ2-7): DVKVTQSSRYLVKRTGEKVFLECVQDMDHENMFWYRQDPGLGLRLIYFSYDVKMKEKGDIPEGYSVSREKKERFSLILESASTNQTSMYLCASRETSGGAYEQYFGPGTRLTVT.

This sequence joins TRBV15 and TRBJ1-5, with 8 bases matching TRBD1. The CDR3 contains 15 residues. J gave up 3 bases and V 3 bases, and 4 bases lay outside the gene matches. Per the germline V gene, CDR1 is LNHNV and CDR2 is YYDKDF (reference sequence). CDR3 sequence (DNA): TGTGCCACCAGCAGTCGACAGGGGACCAATCAGCCCCAGCATTTT. Its translation is CATSSRQGTNQPQHF.

This clone was recorded a few times. The gene calls are TRBV18 and TRBJ1-4; TRBD1 is a possible D gene (5 bases). The length of the CDR3 is 15 residues. Trimming left V 3 bases short and J 7 bases short, with 15 bases between. CDR1 is KGHSH, CDR2 LQKENI, per germline. The CDR3 loop is CASSPSSPGGEKLFF. Written as DNA, the CDR3 is TGTGCCAGCTCACCGTCAAGCCCCGGGGGTGAAAAACTGTTTTTT.

This chain connects TRBV30 to TRBJ2-2, with D possibly being TRBD1 (6 bases). V dropped 0 bases and J dropped 3 bases, with 8 bases sitting between them. Germline V lookup: CDR1 GTSNPN, CDR2 SVGIG (reference sequence). The CDR3 spans 14 residues. CDR3 protein: CAWSVGQHTGELFF. The DNA of the CDR3 is TGTGCCTGGAGTGTTGGACAGCACACCGGGGAGCTGTTTTTT.

The chain links TRBV30 to TRBJ1-4; a weak D match, TRBD1 (5 bases). With 0 bases removed from V and 7 bases from J, the gap between germline ends came to 12 bases. This CDR3 is 14 amino acids long. Germline CDR1 reads GTSNPN; CDR2 reads SVGIG (reference sequence). CDR3 DNA: TGTGCCTGGAGTGTTGGCAGGGCCGGTGAAAAACTGTTTTTT. This gives the protein CAWSVGRAGEKLFF.

This clone was counted between two and nine times. The chain employs TRBV12-5 and TRBJ1-1; TRBD1 is a possible D gene (6 bases). This CDR3 spans 12 amino acids. Germline loops: CDR1 LGHNT, CDR2 FRNRAP. V was trimmed by 4 bases and J by 7 bases, leaving 10 bases between them. The CDR3 here is CASGWQTGEAFF. The CDR3 region has the DNA TGTGCTAGTGGTTGGCAGACAGGTGAAGCTTTCTTT.

The chain employs TRBV29-1 and TRBJ2-5; no clear D. The V end was cut by 4 bases, the J end by 1 base, with 4 bases between. The CDR3 runs to 11 residues. Germline V lookup: CDR1 SQVTM, CDR2 ANQGSEA. The CDR3 nucleotides are TGCAGCGTTGCTCGCCAAGAGACCCAGTACTTC. Amino acids: CSVARQETQYF. The variable domain in full, completed from reference TRBV29-1 and TRBJ2-5, reads SAVISQKPSRDICQRGTSLTIQCQVDSQVTMMFWYRQQPGQSLTLIATANQGSEATYESGFVIDKFPISRPNLTFSTLTVSNMSPEDSSIYLCSVARQETQYFGPGTRLLVL.

The V call is TRBV29-1, the J call TRBJ2-5; 7 nucleotides align to TRBD1. After removal of 7 bases from V and 4 bases from J, the junction contained 12 bases not matched to a gene. From germline, CDR1 is SQVTM and CDR2 ANQGSEA. The CDR3 has 14 amino acids. CDR3: CSAYAGTVIETQYF. For the CDR3, the DNA is TGCAGCGCGTACGCCGGGACAGTGATAGAGACCCAGTACTTC.

CDR3 nucleotides: TGTGCCAGCAGCGTAGGAGATGGCGTGGGCCAGCCCCAGCATTTT. Translation gives CASSVGDGVGQPQHF. The chain links TRBV9 to TRBJ1-5; no clear D. The CDR3 totals 15 residues. CDR1 and CDR2 from the germline V gene are SGDLS and YYNGEE. Trimming stripped 0 bases from V and 7 bases from J, with 14 bases between.

This clone occurred a few times. The chain employs TRBV10-3 and TRBJ1-5; D uncertain. Trimming took off 0 bases at V and 2 bases at J, with 8 bases between the two ends. Germline CDR1 reads ENHRY; CDR2 reads SYGVKD. The CDR3 totals 15 residues. In nucleotides, the CDR3 is TGTGCCATCAGTGAGTCCCGGCAGGGCAATCAGCCCCAGCATTTT. Protein sequence: CAISESRQGNQPQHF.

The V and J genes are TRBV6-5 and TRBJ2-6; the D is unclear. This CDR3 comprises 16 residues. Germline loops: CDR1 MNHEY, CDR2 SVGAGI. Deletions cut 0 bases from V and 0 bases from J, with 6 bases between. CDR3 protein: CASSYSFRSGANVLTF. The CDR3 bases are TGTGCCAGCAGTTACTCGTTCCGCTCTGGGGCCAACGTCCTGACTTTC.

The CDR3 DNA follows: TGTGCCAGCAGTTCGAAGGACGGTAAAGCTTTCTTT. Translated, it gives CASSSKDGKAFF. This sequence joins TRBV6-5 and TRBJ1-1; D is uncertain. Deletions cut 4 bases from V and 9 bases from J, with 12 bases between. This CDR3 region has 12 residues. The germline V gene has CDR1 MNHEY and CDR2 SVGAGI.

The chain is built from TRBV30 and TRBJ1-2, with TRBD1 matching over 10 bases. This CDR3 region has 13 residues. V dropped 3 bases and J dropped 8; count of bases not matched to a gene: 6. The germline V gene has CDR1 GTSNPN and CDR2 SVGIG (reference sequence). In DNA form, the CDR3 reads TGTGCCTGGAGAGACAGGGGGCTCCAGGGCTACACCTTC. It is translated as CAWRDRGLQGYTF.

The chain has TRBV29-1 and TRBJ1-2; D is uncertain. Germline CDR1 reads SQVTM; CDR2 reads ANQGSEA. V lost 2 bases and J 7 bases, leaving 8 bases between the germline ends. The CDR3 is 11 residues long. This CDR3 is CSVEMAIGYTF. The CDR3 region has the DNA TGCAGCGTTGAAATGGCAATTGGCTACACCTTC.

Of note for this clone: The sample has other DNA sequences that encode this CDR3 too. The gene calls are TRBV29-1 and TRBJ1-1; D call uncertain. Germline values: CDR1 SQVTM, CDR2 ANQGSEA. Trimming removed 4 bases at V and 0 bases at J, with 9 bases between. There are 13 residues in the CDR3. CDR3 nucleotide sequence: TGCAGCGTTGCCCGGGTCATGAACACTGAAGCTTTCTTT. Translation: CSVARVMNTEAFF.

The J gene is TRBJ2-5, the V gene TRBV29-1, with D unclear. Trimming took 4 bases from V and 5 from J, leaving 14 bases between them. The CDR3 runs to 13 residues. Germline values: CDR1 SQVTM, CDR2 ANQGSEA. DNA for the CDR3: TGCAGCGTTGTTGCGGCCCCGGTGGAGACCCAGTACTTC. As protein: CSVVAAPVETQYF.

This clone was recorded a few times. The rearrangement joins TRBV14 to TRBJ2-7; 7 positions agree with TRBD1. Germline lookup yields CDR1 SGHDN and CDR2 FVKESK. The CDR3 is made up of 13 amino acids. After removal of 1 base from V and 3 bases from J, the junction contained 0 bases not matched to a gene. DNA for the CDR3: TGTGCCAGCAGCCAAGGGACAGGCTACGAGCAGTACTTC. This sequence encodes CASSQGTGYEQYF.

As DNA, the CDR3 is TGTGCCTGGACGAAGGGACAGGGCAACACCGGGGAGCTGTTTTTT. Translation: CAWTKGQGNTGELFF. V usage is TRBV30 and J usage is TRBJ2-2; TRBD1 agrees at 9 bases. The ends lost 4 bases at V and 2 bases at J; junction bases unmatched: 5. The V gene's germline CDR1 is GTSNPN and CDR2 SVGIG (reference sequence). The CDR3 consists of 15 residues.

Written as DNA, the CDR3 is TGTGCCACCAGCAGAGATTGGACAGCTGAAGAGACCCAGTACTTC. It encodes CATSRDWTAEETQYF. The V and J genes are TRBV15 and TRBJ2-5, with D possibly TRBD1 on 6 matching bases. The length of the CDR3 is 15 residues. The germline V and J ends were trimmed by 0 bases and 3 bases, with 11 bases remaining between them. CDR1 is LNHNV, CDR2 YYDKDF, per germline (reference sequence).

The chain carries TRBV25-1 and TRBJ1-1, with 7 nucleotides matching TRBD1. Germline CDR1 MGHDK, CDR2 SYGVNS. The CDR3 is 12 residues long. Unmatched junction bases numbered 5, after V lost 3 bases and J lost 10 bases. CDR3 sequence reads: CASSEPTGRAFF. For the CDR3, the DNA is TGTGCCAGCAGTGAGCCGACAGGGCGAGCTTTCTTT.